One sample yielded the 30 T cell receptor beta chains listed below, sequenced in a study of shared clonotypes between healthy human individuals. Some clones are missing from TCRdb's copy, which holds only in-frame ones; the method was immunoSEQ multiplex PCR. The data show 1,400,000 or so clones, with less than 99% seen just once and about 0.34% held by the top ten. Sequenced input: naive CD4+ T cells sorted from blood. The subset denotes: CD45RA+ positively selected. These receptors were taken from a man between 25 and 39 years old in good health.

This clone was detected once. The rearrangement links TRBV25-1 to TRBJ2-3; tentative D call: TRBD1 (6 bases). The V and J ends lost 8 bases and 2 bases respectively, with 11 bases between them. The CDR3 runs 13 residues. The V gene's germline CDR1 is MGHDK and CDR2 SYGVNS. The CDR3 sequence is CASRDTDTDTQYF. CDR3 sequence (DNA): TGTGCCAGCCGGGACACGGACACAGATACGCAGTATTTT.

J is TRBJ2-5 and V is TRBV2; TRBD2 matches at 10 bases. Germline trimming cut 6 bases from V and 3 bases from J; bases unmatched to any gene: 19. The CDR3 contains 19 residues. Germline V gene data show CDR1 as SNHLY and CDR2 as FYNNEI. CDR3 coding DNA: TGTGCCAGCAGCCCCGGGGTAGCGGGAGGAGGGATCCCTGAAGAGACCCAGTACTTC. Its protein is CASSPGVAGGGIPEETQYF. Complete variable domain (other parts from reference TRBV2 and TRBJ2-5): EPEVTQTPSHQVTQMGQEVILRCVPISNHLYFYWYRQILGQKVEFLVSFYNNEISEKSEIFDDQFSVERPDGSNFTLKIRSTKLEDSAMYFCASSPGVAGGGIPEETQYFGPGTRLLVL.

The chain carries TRBV27 and TRBJ1-5, with unresolved D. There are 12 residues in the CDR3. Germline loops: CDR1 MNHEY, CDR2 SMNVEV (reference sequence). The V and J ends lost 7 bases and 2 bases respectively, with 6 bases between them. CDR3 in DNA: TGTGCCAGCATACGGGGCAATCAGCCCCAGCATTTT. Amino acid sequence: CASIRGNQPQHF.

This clone appeared a single time. This chain connects TRBV18 to TRBJ1-3; tentative D call: TRBD1 (5 bases). Germline lookup yields CDR1 KGHSH and CDR2 LQKENI. The CDR3 is 18 amino acids. V was pared by 4 bases and J by 0 bases, with 19 bases between. The CDR3 loop reads CASSLTGPLKSSGNTIYF. CDR3 bases: TGTGCCAGCTCACTTACGGGACCGCTCAAGAGCTCTGGAAACACCATATATTTT.

The chain employs TRBV7-2 and TRBJ2-7; the D is unclear. Germline V gene sequence: CDR1 SGHTA, CDR2 FQGNSA. There are 15 residues in the CDR3. V dropped 4 bases and J dropped 0 bases, with 13 bases sitting between them. CDR3 DNA sequence: TGTGCCAGCAGCTCGGGTGGTTTCCCCTCCTACGAGCAGTACTTC. It codes for CASSSGGFPSYEQYF.

This chain connects TRBV21-1 to TRBJ2-5; the DNA was not compared with TRBD2, the D call given in the table. TRBV21-1 is deemed a pseudogene. The CDR3 is 19 amino acids. The CDR3 region has the DNA TGTGCCAGCAGCAAAGGATTTGGACTTAGGAGGGAGGCGGAGGAGACCCAGTACTTC. Translated: CASSKGFGLRREAEETQYF.

The V call is TRBV9, the J call TRBJ2-1; D assignment may be TRBD1 or TRBD2 (5 bases each). Trimming took off 1 base at V and 0 bases at J, with 14 bases between the two ends. The germline gives CDR1 SGDLS, CDR2 YYNGEE. The CDR3 extends over 17 amino acids. The DNA for the CDR3 is TGTGCCAGCAGCGTATCCGGGACCGCGAGCTCCTACAATGAGCAGTTCTTC. Protein sequence: CASSVSGTASSYNEQFF.

V gene TRBV19 combines with J gene TRBJ2-7, with 8 bases aligning to TRBD2. The CDR3 loop spans 15 amino acids. Germline-derived CDR1 and CDR2 are LNHDA and SQIVND (reference sequence). Trimming took 6 bases from V and 0 from J; bases not matched to a gene: 7. In DNA, the CDR3 is TGTGCCAGTAGCCGTCCGGCGGGAGGCTCCTACGAGCAGTACTTC. It specifies CASSRPAGGSYEQYF. Full variable domain (rest looked up from reference TRBV19 and TRBJ2-7): DGGITQSPKYLFRKEGQNVTLSCEQNLNHDAMYWYRQDPGQGLRLIYYSQIVNDFQKGDIAEGYSVSREKKESFPLTVTSAQKNPTAFYLCASSRPAGGSYEQYFGPGTRLTVT.

The V call is TRBV27, the J call TRBJ2-7; TRBD2 matches 8 bases. Germline assignment: CDR1 MNHEY and CDR2 SMNVEV (reference sequence). The CDR3 loop spans 15 amino acids. V lost 2 bases to trimming and J lost 5 bases; unmatched junction nucleotides: 8. Here the CDR3 reads CASSLTGTSIHEQYF. In nucleotides, the CDR3 is TGTGCCAGCAGTTTAACCGGGACTAGTATTCACGAGCAGTACTTC.

The rearrangement joins TRBV28 to TRBJ2-7; TRBD2 is a possible D gene (5 bases). CDR1 and CDR2 (germline): MDHEN, SYDVKM. CDR3 length: 14 residues. The V gene lost 6 bases and the J gene lost 0 bases, with 12 bases spanning the gap. The CDR3 spells CASRRLGISYEQYF. The CDR3, as DNA: TGTGCCAGCAGACGACTCGGGATCTCCTACGAGCAGTACTTC.

The rearrangement joins TRBV2 to TRBJ2-7; possibly TRBD2 for D (6 bases). Germline V gene sequence: CDR1 SNHLY, CDR2 FYNNEI. Trimming took off 2 bases at V and 4 bases at J, with 12 bases between the two ends. This CDR3 is built from 14 residues. For the CDR3, the DNA is TGTGCCAGCAGTGAACTTGCGGGACGGTACGAGCAGTACTTC. It specifies CASSELAGRYEQYF.

A word on this clone: Since no conserved phenylalanine or tryptophan closes the CDR3, a read error is the likely cause. The DNA is left out, because the CDR3 cannot be placed on it with certainty; the CDR3 is given as TCRdb lists it. The rearrangement joins TRBV20-1 to TRBJ1-4; the DNA was not compared with TRBD1, the D call given in the table. Germline lookup yields CDR1 DFQATT and CDR2 SNEGSKA (reference sequence). The CDR3 is 8 amino acids long, termini counted. CDR3 in amino acids: CSARNPGE.

This chain joins TRBV19 and TRBJ2-3, with 8 bases that match TRBD2. J gave up 2 bases and V 10 bases, and 2 bases lay outside the gene matches. Germline CDR1 is LNHDA and CDR2 is SQIVND (reference sequence). The CDR3 extends over 12 amino acids. The CDR3 bases are TGTGCCACAGCGGGAGTCACAGATACGCAGTATTTT. It codes for CATAGVTDTQYF.

V is TRBV7-2 and J is TRBJ2-7; D not certain. Trimming pared 2 bases from V and 3 bases from J, leaving 17 bases between. Germline-derived CDR1 and CDR2 are SGHTA and FQGNSA. The CDR3 runs 16 residues. The CDR3 spells CASSLHLTADHYEQYF. CDR3 sequence (DNA): TGTGCCAGCAGCTTACATCTTACGGCGGACCACTACGAGCAGTACTTC.

The chain recombines TRBV15 with TRBJ2-2, with unresolved D. The CDR3 loop spans 14 amino acids. V was cut by 0 bases and J by 6 bases, with 8 bases left in between. Looked up from germline, CDR1 is LNHNV and CDR2 is YYDKDF (reference sequence). As DNA, the CDR3 is TGTGCCACCAGCAGAGATCTCGGGCCCGGGGAGCTGTTTTTT. Protein product: CATSRDLGPGELFF.

The chain employs TRBV7-9 and TRBJ2-5; the match to TRBD1 covers 7 bases. The CDR3 covers 16 residues. The germline CDR1 and CDR2 sequences are SEHNR and FQNEAQ (reference sequence). V gave up 5 bases and J gave up 2 bases; unmatched junction bases: 11. The CDR3 here is CASSTNFGTDQETQYF. The DNA of the CDR3 is TGTGCCAGCAGCACCAATTTCGGGACAGATCAAGAGACCCAGTACTTC.

The V gene is TRBV11-2, the J gene TRBJ2-5; 11 bases map to TRBD2. Per germline, CDR1 SGHAT and CDR2 FQNNGV. V dropped 0 bases and J dropped 7; count of bases not matched to a gene: 10. This CDR3 comprises 17 residues. CDR3 loop: CASSLDELLAGEGTQYF. The CDR3 DNA is TGTGCCAGCAGCTTAGACGAACTACTAGCGGGAGAGGGGACCCAGTACTTC.

The chain employs TRBV5-1 and TRBJ2-4, with unresolved D. CDR3 length: 13 amino acids. With 7 bases removed from V and 0 bases from J, the gap between germline ends came to 8 bases. Germline V gene sequence: CDR1 SGHRS, CDR2 YFSETQ. The CDR3 region is CASGGRAKNIQYF. For the CDR3, the DNA is TGCGCCAGCGGCGGCAGAGCCAAAAACATTCAGTACTTC. The complete variable domain, with remaining parts taken from reference TRBV5-1 and TRBJ2-4, reads KAGVTQTPRYLIKTRGQQVTLSCSPISGHRSVSWYQQTPGQGLQFLFEYFSETQRNKGNFPGRFSGRQFSNSRSEMNVSTLELGDSALYLCASGGRAKNIQYFGAGTRLSVL.

The chain uses TRBV7-6 and TRBJ1-5; D possibly corresponds to TRBD1 (5 bases). Trimming cost V 8 bases and J 3 bases, with 11 bases left between them. The germline CDR1 and CDR2 sequences are SGHVS and FNYEAQ. There are 13 residues in the CDR3. The CDR3 sequence is CASGGGDNQPQHF. CDR3 nucleotides: TGTGCCAGCGGGGGTGGGGACAATCAGCCCCAGCATTTT.

This chain links TRBV27 with TRBJ2-7; no firm D call. The germline CDR1 and CDR2 sequences are MNHEY and SMNVEV (reference sequence). With 6 bases removed from V and 4 bases from J, the gap between germline ends came to 19 bases. The CDR3 runs 15 residues. The DNA of the CDR3 is TGTGCCAGCAGCCCGACGGCTTATCAGGTGTACGAGCAGTACTTC. It codes for CASSPTAYQVYEQYF.

This sequence joins TRBV9 and TRBJ2-5; 12 positions agree with TRBD2. Looked up from germline, CDR1 is SGDLS and CDR2 is YYNGEE. There are 17 residues in the CDR3. After removal of 0 bases from V and 4 bases from J, the junction contained 7 bases not matched to a gene. The CDR3 protein is CASSVVPSGRGSETQYF. CDR3 nucleotide sequence: TGTGCCAGCAGCGTAGTCCCTAGCGGGAGGGGGTCAGAGACCCAGTACTTC.

DNA for the CDR3: TGTGCCAGCAGCCGCCCGATGGGCAATCAGCCCCAGCATTTT. Translation: CASSRPMGNQPQHF. This sequence joins TRBV6-1 and TRBJ1-5; D is unclear. The CDR3 consists of 14 residues. Trimming stripped 6 bases from V and 2 bases from J, with 11 bases between. The germline V gene has CDR1 MNHNS and CDR2 SASEGT.

The chain has TRBV5-5 and TRBJ2-7, with unresolved D. V was pared by 4 bases and J by 3 bases, with 20 bases between. The length of the CDR3 is 16 residues. Germline lookup yields CDR1 SGHKS and CDR2 YYEKEE (reference sequence). CDR3 sequence (DNA): TGTGCCAGCAGCCTGAGGCTCTCCCCGAGCTTCTACGAGCAGTACTTC. The encoded protein is CASSLRLSPSFYEQYF.

In regard to this clone: The identical CDR3 is also encoded by other nucleotide sequences in the sample. The chain recombines TRBV19 with TRBJ1-5; no firm D call. CDR3 length equals 13 residues. Trimming took 3 bases from V and 4 from J, leaving 7 bases between them. Germline V lookup: CDR1 LNHDA, CDR2 SQIVND (reference sequence). The CDR3 is CASSILGNQPQHF. CDR3 nucleotides: TGTGCCAGTAGTATTTTGGGGAATCAGCCCCAGCATTTT.

This clone was seen just once. J is TRBJ1-1 and V is TRBV6-6; no clear D. Germline V gene data show CDR1 as MNHNY and CDR2 as SVGAGI (reference sequence). V gave up 1 base and J gave up 1 base, with 7 bases separating them. The CDR3 extends over 14 amino acids. In DNA form, the CDR3 reads TGTGCCAGCAGTTACTTACAGCGGAACACTGAAGCTTTCTTT. Translated: CASSYLQRNTEAFF.

The chain has TRBV18 and TRBJ1-2, with 8 bases identical to TRBD1. After removal of 2 bases from V and 2 bases from J, the junction contained 4 bases not matched to a gene. The CDR3 has 15 residues. Germline assignment: CDR1 KGHSH and CDR2 LQKENI. The CDR3 DNA reads TGTGCCAGCTCACCATCAGGGGGCGCAAACTATGGCTACACCTTC. Its translation: CASSPSGGANYGYTF.

This chain joins TRBV6-5 and TRBJ1-2; the D is unclear. The length of the CDR3 is 15 residues. Per the germline V gene, CDR1 is MNHEY and CDR2 is SVGAGI. Between the trimmed V and J ends, which lost 3 bases and 8 bases, there was a span of 19 bases. The DNA for the CDR3 is TGTGCCAGCAGTTATTCGGGAATGCCCACTATCGGCTACACCTTC. Encoded protein: CASSYSGMPTIGYTF.

V gene TRBV7-9 combines with J gene TRBJ2-5; 8 bases line up with TRBD1. V trimming: 5 bases; J trimming: 5 bases; junction bases outside the gene matches: 10. Germline V lookup: CDR1 SEHNR, CDR2 FQNEAQ (reference sequence). The CDR3 runs to 15 residues. The CDR3 reads CASSVRTGLMETQYF. The CDR3 nucleotides read TGTGCCAGCAGCGTACGGACAGGGCTTATGGAGACCCAGTACTTC.

The rearrangement uses TRBV7-9 and TRBJ1-4; D might be TRBD1 (6 bases). Trimming pared 6 bases from V and 11 bases from J, leaving 22 bases between. The CDR3 is 15 residues long. Germline values: CDR1 SEHNR, CDR2 FQNEAQ (reference sequence). The CDR3 loop reads CASSSTVGQINKLFF. CDR3 in DNA: TGTGCCAGCAGTTCCACGGTAGGACAGATCAACAAACTGTTTTTT.

The chain combines TRBV9 with TRBJ2-5; D perhaps matches TRBD2 (6 bases). Germline lookup yields CDR1 SGDLS and CDR2 YYNGEE. The ends were cut back, 4 bases at V and 4 bases at J, with 20 bases in the middle. This CDR3 region has 16 residues. The CDR3 spells CASSPGVDPEIETQYF. For the CDR3, the DNA is TGTGCCAGCAGCCCGGGGGTAGACCCCGAGATAGAGACCCAGTACTTC.